The T cell receptor beta chain described here comes from a study of pediatric ulcerative colitis. Study-level points and caveats: Some T cells in rectal biopsies may come from blood, especially with overt colitis.

Sequenced by immunoSEQ multiplex PCR; TCRdb stores in-frame clones only, minus some. The sample consists of 30,000 to 40,000 clones, 80% to 90% of them appearing once. This clone was observed a handful of times. Its specificity is not known. The CDR3 is 15 residues long. Trimming removed 2 bases from V and 3 bases from J, with 13 bases in between. CDR1 is MNHNY and CDR2 is SVGAGI in the germline V gene (reference sequence). The rectum was sampled with one to two pinch biopsies at colonoscopy. This chain uses TRBV6-6 with TRBJ1-2; D not certain. Sequencing used gut tissue. The sequence derives from a boy younger than 18 with mild ulcerative colitis. As DNA, the CDR3 is TGTGCCAGCAGTTACGGCGCGGTCATGGACTATGGCTACACCTTC. As protein: CASSYGAVMDYGYTF.